The clone carrying this T cell receptor (beta chain) has a handful of counts. Its antigen is undetermined. Germline values: CDR1 MGHRA, CDR2 YSYEKL. The CDR3 is 16 amino acids. V was clipped by 0 bases and J by 2 bases, with 8 bases between them. Individuals with alopecia areata gave both lesional scalp punch biopsies and peripheral blood for collection. This sample was taken from a study of CD8+ T cells in alopecia areata. Study-wide results and caveats: Scalp sequencing captures resident alphabeta T cells of normal skin too. Mouse data revealed clearer TCR sharing than patient data did, a gap possibly tied to HLA. Researchers report lesional scalp, most notably alopecia totalis/universalis, outstripped normal scalp in clonality.

Sequencing relied on a cDNA template that was reverse transcribed from extracted RNA. The assay was immunoSEQ multiplex PCR, and TCRdb's table has in-frame clones only and misses some. The sample lists 98,000 or so clones; 55% to 60% were seen once. The rearrangement uses TRBV4-1 and TRBJ2-6, with D perhaps matching TRBD2 (6 bases). Source material: NKG2D-low CD8+ T cells sorted from blood. The clonotype originates from a human donor with alopecia areata. The DNA of the CDR3 is TGCGCCAGCAGCCAAGAACGCGGGGCTGGGGCCAACGTCCTGACTTTC. Amino acids: CASSQERGAGANVLTF.